Below, 31 T cell receptor beta chains from the same sample are listed, as sequenced in a study of OX40 agonist ivuxolimab in advanced cancers. The table came from immunoSEQ multiplex PCR; TCRdb's copy has only in-frame clones and leaves some out. The sample lists around 88,000 clones; around 92% were seen once. The sample here was CD4+ or CD8+ T cells sorted from blood, taken in a trial of the OX40 agonist ivuxolimab. The receptors here all came from an adult with an advanced solid tumor such as melanoma, head and neck, liver or kidney cancer.

This sequence joins TRBV4-2 and TRBJ2-3; either TRBD1 or TRBD2 may fit D (5 bases each). The V end was cut by 8 bases, the J end by 0 bases, with 15 bases between. The CDR3 extends over 15 amino acids. Per the germline V gene, CDR1 is LGHNA and CDR2 is YNFKEQ. The CDR3 protein is CASGAVGGSTDTQYF. DNA of the CDR3: TGTGCCAGCGGGGCAGTTGGCGGGAGCACAGATACGCAGTATTTT.

The V gene is TRBV30, the J gene TRBJ1-1, with 7 positions matching TRBD1. Germline loops: CDR1 GTSNPN, CDR2 SVGIG (reference sequence). The CDR3 runs 13 residues. With V trimmed by 3 bases and J by 1 base, 2 bases remained unmatched. CDR3 sequence: CAWSRTGNTEAFF. CDR3 DNA: TGTGCCTGGAGCCGGACAGGGAACACTGAAGCTTTCTTT.

The gene calls are TRBV7-3 and TRBJ1-1; the match to TRBD1 covers 8 bases. The CDR3 is 13 residues long. Unmatched junction bases numbered 2, after V lost 5 bases and J lost 3 bases. Germline lookup yields CDR1 SGHTA and CDR2 FQGTGA. The CDR3 DNA sequence: TGTGCCAGCAGCAAACAGGGGGACACTGAAGCTTTCTTT. This codes for CASSKQGDTEAFF.

The V and J genes are TRBV7-3 and TRBJ1-1, with D tentatively TRBD1 (5 bases). CDR1 and CDR2 from the germline V gene are SGHTA and FQGTGA. This CDR3 is built from 13 residues. Trimming pared 8 bases from V and 1 base from J, leaving 11 bases between. Here the CDR3 reads CASGAGSNTEAFF. In DNA form, the CDR3 reads TGTGCCAGCGGCGCAGGGTCGAACACTGAAGCTTTCTTT.

A single count supports this clone. This chain uses TRBV19 with TRBJ2-7, with 9 bases fitting TRBD2. Germline CDR1 and CDR2: LNHDA and SQIVND (reference sequence). V shed 2 bases and J 5 bases; nucleotides not matched to a gene: 4. This CDR3 region has 14 residues. The CDR3 spells CASSIRGGANEQYF. In DNA, the CDR3 is TGTGCCAGTAGTATACGCGGGGGGGCCAACGAGCAGTACTTC. The whole variable domain, filled in from reference TRBV19 and TRBJ2-7, reads DGGITQSPKYLFRKEGQNVTLSCEQNLNHDAMYWYRQDPGQGLRLIYYSQIVNDFQKGDIAEGYSVSREKKESFPLTVTSAQKNPTAFYLCASSIRGGANEQYFGPGTRLTVT.

The chain carries TRBV5-1 and TRBJ2-1, with a tentative D call TRBD2 (7 bases). V gave up 4 bases and J gave up 7 bases, with 18 bases separating them. The CDR3 has 15 residues. The germline gives CDR1 SGHRS, CDR2 YFSETQ. CDR3 loop: CASSRGAQNGNEQFF. CDR3 nucleotide sequence: TGCGCCAGCAGCCGGGGGGCGCAGAATGGGAATGAGCAGTTCTTC.

This clone was detected a few times. The V and J genes are TRBV7-3 and TRBJ2-2; D call uncertain. The CDR3 is made up of 16 amino acids. V was trimmed by 0 bases and J by 4 bases, leaving 12 bases between them. Germline loops: CDR1 SGHTA, CDR2 FQGTGA. The CDR3 loop is CASSLTSGLGTGELFF. The CDR3, as DNA: TGTGCCAGCAGCTTAACATCCGGGCTAGGCACCGGGGAGCTGTTTTTT.

The V call is TRBV12-5, the J call TRBJ2-7; TRBD2 agrees at 11 bases. The CDR3 consists of 18 residues. J gave up 2 bases and V 6 bases, and 15 bases lay outside the gene matches. Per germline, CDR1 LGHNT and CDR2 FRNRAP. CDR3 coding DNA: TGTGCTAGTGGCGCCGGGACTAGCGGAGGCGGACAACCCTACGAGCAGTACTTC. Encoded protein: CASGAGTSGGGQPYEQYF.

V gene TRBV5-6 combines with J gene TRBJ2-7; D might be TRBD2 (6 bases). The CDR3 contains 12 residues. Trimming stripped 0 bases from V and 5 bases from J, with 6 bases between. Germline V gene lookup returns CDR1 SGHDT and CDR2 YYEEEE. CDR3 DNA: TGTGCCAGCAGCTTGGGCGGGGACGAGCAGTACTTC. This encodes CASSLGGDEQYF.

V gene TRBV21-1 combines with J gene TRBJ2-3. TRBV21-1 is a documented pseudogene. The CDR3 contains 15 residues. Here the CDR3 DNA reads TGTGCCAGCAGCAAAAGAGGGGGAGGAACAGATACGCAGTATTTT. It encodes CASSKRGGGTDTQYF.

The chain is built from TRBV6-5 and TRBJ2-3; possible D gene TRBD1, 6 bases. The CDR3 is made up of 14 amino acids. V lost 2 bases and J lost 5, with 11 bases in between. CDR1 is MNHEY and CDR2 is SVGAGI in the germline V gene. The CDR3: CASSYGQGQDTQYF. For the CDR3, the DNA is TGTGCCAGCAGTTACGGGCAGGGACAAGATACGCAGTATTTT.

This clone was recorded only once. The chain couples TRBV19 to TRBJ2-2, with 12 bases that match TRBD1. CDR3 length: 16 amino acids. Germline CDR1 LNHDA, CDR2 SQIVND (reference sequence). The V gene end was trimmed by 4 bases and the J gene end by 7 bases; junction bases not matched to a gene: 7. The CDR3 coding sequence is TGTGCCAGTAGTACCCGGGACAGGGGGCTTGGCGGGGAGCTGTTTTTT. It is translated as CASSTRDRGLGGELFF.

V is TRBV2 and J is TRBJ2-5, with D unresolved. Germline CDR1 SNHLY, CDR2 FYNNEI. The CDR3 extends over 11 amino acids. Trimming left V 6 bases short and J 7 bases short, with 9 bases between. CDR3 sequence: CASRAPGTQYF. CDR3 bases: TGTGCCAGCAGAGCCCCAGGGACCCAGTACTTC.

The V call is TRBV19, the J call TRBJ2-1; 7 positions agree with TRBD2. The CDR3 covers 15 residues. The germline V gene encodes CDR1 LNHDA and CDR2 SQIVND (reference sequence). The ends lost 3 bases at V and 8 bases at J; junction bases unmatched: 10. CDR3 in DNA: TGTGCCAGTAGTATGAGCCTAGCGGTGGTGGATGAGCAGTTCTTC. It codes for CASSMSLAVVDEQFF.

The chain links TRBV9 to TRBJ2-3; D possibly uses TRBD1 or TRBD2 (5 bases each). Trimming removed 4 bases at V and 5 bases at J, with 14 bases between. The CDR3 extends over 14 amino acids. The germline gives CDR1 SGDLS, CDR2 YYNGEE. In nucleotides, the CDR3 is TGTGCCAGCAGCTCCCGAGGGGAAGGAGATACGCAGTATTTT. It specifies CASSSRGEGDTQYF.

The chain has TRBV2 and TRBJ1-5; D is perhaps TRBD1 (5 bases). The CDR3 has 13 residues. Germline values: CDR1 SNHLY, CDR2 FYNNEI. Trimming took 7 bases from V and 5 from J, leaving 12 bases between them. CDR3 DNA sequence: TGTGCCAGCAATGCTGGGGGTGATCAGCCCCAGCATTTT. Translating gives CASNAGGDQPQHF.

V usage is TRBV15 and J usage is TRBJ2-7; no definite D call. The CDR3 is 12 residues long. Trimming stripped 1 base from V and 6 bases from J, with 7 bases between. Germline V CDR1 and CDR2: LNHNV, YYDKDF (reference sequence). The chain's CDR3 is CATSRVPGEQYF. Written as DNA, the CDR3 is TGTGCCACCAGCAGAGTTCCGGGCGAGCAGTACTTC.

The V gene is TRBV18, the J gene TRBJ2-6; TRBD2 matches at 8 bases. The V and J ends lost 2 bases and 2 bases, in that order; junction bases with no gene match: 17. The CDR3 is made up of 21 amino acids. Germline V gene data show CDR1 as KGHSH and CDR2 as LQKENI. DNA for the CDR3: TGTGCCAGCTCACCAAGAAGTCTAAAACTAGCGGCCCGAACTGGGGCCAACGTCCTGACTTTC. Translating it yields CASSPRSLKLAARTGANVLTF.

This chain uses TRBV5-1 with TRBJ2-2; D remains unclear. The CDR3 has 15 amino acids. V was clipped by 4 bases and J by 2 bases, with 12 bases between them. Germline V gives CDR1 SGHRS, CDR2 YFSETQ. Written as DNA, the CDR3 is TGCGCCAGCAGCCCAAGGACGGACAACACCGGGGAGCTGTTTTTT. Its translation is CASSPRTDNTGELFF.

The J gene is TRBJ2-7, the V gene TRBV18; D is perhaps TRBD1 (6 bases). With 5 bases removed from V and 2 bases from J, the gap between germline ends came to 10 bases. The CDR3 length is 13 residues. Germline V gene lookup returns CDR1 KGHSH and CDR2 LQKENI. The DNA of the CDR3 is TGTGCCAGCTCAACAGGGTTGGCCTACGAGCAGTACTTC. This encodes CASSTGLAYEQYF.

The rearrangement links TRBV6-1 to TRBJ1-5, with TRBD1 matching over 11 bases. CDR3 length: 17 residues. V shed 4 bases and J 9 bases; nucleotides not matched to a gene: 14. Per germline, CDR1 MNHNS and CDR2 SASEGT. CDR3 bases: TGTGCCAGCAGTGGAGATTCCGGACAGGGGGCCCGGCGGCCCCAGCATTTT. This translates into CASSGDSGQGARRPQHF.

Note on this clone: One end of the junction fails to match germline, which may point to a read error. J is TRBJ2-7 and V is TRBV18; D perhaps matches TRBD1 (6 bases). CDR1 is KGHSH, CDR2 LQKENI, per germline. CDR3 size: 16 residues. CDR3 DNA sequence: TGTGCCAGCTCACTTCAATCTTTGACAGGCTCCAACGAGCAGTACTTC. Translation: CASSLQSLTGSNEQYF.

The chain links TRBV30 to TRBJ2-7; TRBD1 is a possible D gene (6 bases). The CDR3 is made up of 14 amino acids. V lost 7 bases to trimming and J lost 0 bases, with 16 bases between them. Germline-derived CDR1 and CDR2 are GTSNPN and SVGIG (reference sequence). The CDR3 here is CASSRGGRSYEQYF. Written as DNA, the CDR3 is TGTGCCTCGTCCCGTGGGGGCCGCTCCTACGAGCAGTACTTC.

The CDR3 reads CASSSGGLNSPLHF. The CDR3 region has the DNA TGTGCCAGCAGCTCAGGGGGTTTGAATTCACCCCTCCACTTT. V gene TRBV5-6 combines with J gene TRBJ1-6; the match to TRBD1 covers 7 bases. Germline V gives CDR1 SGHDT, CDR2 YYEEEE. CDR3 length equals 14 residues. Unmatched junction bases numbered 4, after V lost 3 bases and J lost 7 bases. Drawing the rest from reference TRBV5-6 and TRBJ1-6, the complete variable domain is DAGVTQSPTHLIKTRGQQVTLRCSPKSGHDTVSWYQQALGQGPQFIFQYYEEEERQRGNFPDRFSGHQFPNYSSELNVNALLLGDSALYLCASSSGGLNSPLHFGNGTRLTVT.

Remarks on this clone: A read error may produce the germline difference seen at one junction end. The chain carries TRBV9 and TRBJ2-1, with D hard to call. The CDR3 has 15 amino acids. CDR1 SGDLS and CDR2 YYNGEE come from the germline V gene. The CDR3 sequence is CAGSASGSWYNEQFF. CDR3 DNA sequence: TGTGCCGGCAGCGCCTCAGGAAGTTGGTACAATGAGCAGTTCTTC.

The chain is built from TRBV11-2 and TRBJ2-7; D is perhaps TRBD1 or TRBD2 (6 bases each). Germline loops: CDR1 SGHAT, CDR2 FQNNGV. V was pared by 2 bases and J by 4 bases, with 12 bases between. The CDR3 extends over 14 amino acids. Here the CDR3 reads CASSLSGGQYEQYF. CDR3 DNA sequence: TGTGCCAGCAGCTTATCTGGGGGGCAGTACGAGCAGTACTTC.

The DNA of the CDR3 is TGTGCCAGCAGCTTAGATTGGGGGGCCGGGGGCCATCAAGAGACCCAGTACTTC. It codes for CASSLDWGAGGHQETQYF. The chain combines TRBV11-2 with TRBJ2-5, with D perhaps given as TRBD1 or TRBD2 (6 bases each). The CDR3 sequence is 18 residues long. In germline, CDR1 is SGHAT, CDR2 FQNNGV. V lost 0 bases and J lost 2, with 19 bases in between.

This chain connects TRBV30 to TRBJ2-1; D may correspond to TRBD1 or TRBD2 (5 bases each). The germline CDR1 and CDR2 sequences are GTSNPN and SVGIG (reference sequence). The length of the CDR3 is 15 residues. V lost 0 bases and J 5 bases, leaving 14 bases between the germline ends. DNA for the CDR3: TGTGCCTGGAGTGTTCTCGGGGCCCACCACAATGAGCAGTTCTTC. The encoded protein is CAWSVLGAHHNEQFF.

CDR3 sequence reads: CASSPIAGTVYEQYF. CDR3 DNA sequence: TGTGCCAGCAGCCCCATTGCCGGGACAGTCTACGAGCAGTACTTC. V usage is TRBV6-6 and J usage is TRBJ2-7, with 7 bases matching TRBD1. CDR3 length: 15 residues. CDR1 MNHNY and CDR2 SVGAGI come from the germline V gene (reference sequence). The J segment lost 3 bases and the V segment lost 6 bases, leaving 11 bases of the junction unmatched.

The chain joins TRBV7-8 to TRBJ2-2, with a tentative D call TRBD1 (6 bases). Germline CDR1 is SGHVS and CDR2 is FQNEAQ. The CDR3 totals 14 residues. The germline V and J ends were trimmed by 3 bases and 4 bases, with 9 bases remaining between them. CDR3 sequence reads: CASSLQGTTGELFF. The CDR3 DNA is TGTGCCAGCAGCTTGCAGGGGACCACCGGGGAGCTGTTTTTT.

This clone appeared once. The chain links TRBV19 to TRBJ1-5; no clear D. Per the germline V gene, CDR1 is LNHDA and CDR2 is SQIVND (reference sequence). V was shortened by 3 bases and J by 1 base, with 19 bases between the two germline ends. This CDR3 has 18 amino acids. CDR3 DNA: TGTGCCAGTAGTATTTTAGGAGGCCGCCGCTTGAGCAATCAGCCCCAGCATTTT. It codes for CASSILGGRRLSNQPQHF.